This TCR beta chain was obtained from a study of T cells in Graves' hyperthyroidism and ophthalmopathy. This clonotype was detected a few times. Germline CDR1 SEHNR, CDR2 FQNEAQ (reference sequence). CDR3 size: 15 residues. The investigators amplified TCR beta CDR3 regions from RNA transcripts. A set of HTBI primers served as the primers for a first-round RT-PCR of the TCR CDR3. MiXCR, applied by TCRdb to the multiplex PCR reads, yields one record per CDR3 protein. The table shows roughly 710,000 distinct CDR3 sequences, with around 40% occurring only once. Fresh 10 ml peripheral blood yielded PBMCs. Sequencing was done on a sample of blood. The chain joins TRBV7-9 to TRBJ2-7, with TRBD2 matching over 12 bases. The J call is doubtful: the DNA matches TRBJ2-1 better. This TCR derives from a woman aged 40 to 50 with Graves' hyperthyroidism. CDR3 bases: TGTGCCAGCAGCGTCACTAGCGGGAGGACGGGGGAGCAGTTCTTC. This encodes CASSVTSGRTGEQFF.